The sequence of this T cell receptor (beta chain) was determined in a study of response to subunit inactivated influenza vaccine. The study's findings and limits: Few additional T cells are recruited per seasonal influenza vaccination, authors suggested.

This clonotype was detected only a few times. Antigen specificity is unknown. MiXCR, applied by TCRdb to the RT-PCR reads, yields one record per CDR3 protein. Found here are approximately 500,000 distinct CDR3 sequences, 10% to 15% of them singletons; the top ten hold approximately 14%. The clonotype comes from a man aged 45-60 years who received an inactivated influenza vaccine. Specimen: PBMCs from blood, collected roughly 6 weeks after vaccination.

This chain's CDR3 is CASRITGNKQFF. The CDR3, as DNA: TGTGCCAGCAGGATAACAGGCAACAAGCAGTTCTTC. The chain links TRBV2 to TRBJ2-1, with D perhaps TRBD1 (5 bases). The CDR3 extends over 12 amino acids. Per germline, CDR1 SNHLY and CDR2 FYNNEI. V gave up 6 bases and J gave up 11 bases, with 14 bases separating them.